This T cell receptor (beta chain) was sequenced in a study of regulatory T cells in long-lasting Graves disease (dated by TCRdb to 2020 to 2023). Notes on the research overall: Newly diagnosed Graves' disease patients had taken antithyroid drugs for less than 3 months. This study used TCR sequencing and RNA sequencing of peripheral blood to compare persistent Graves' disease patients against newly diagnosed Graves' disease patients. The study was conducted in China and was registered as a clinical trial. A total of about 33 samples underwent TCR sequencing, from 13 patients with persistent Graves' disease and roughly 20 patients with newly diagnosed Graves' disease. Broader findings and caveats from the paper: Only peripheral blood was studied, because thyroid tissue, the primary lesion, was inaccessible. Persistent Graves' disease patients showed lower TCR Shannon entropy and fewer highly expanded clones than newly diagnosed patients, suggesting clonal expansion. Only the TCR beta chain was sequenced and analyzed. As a limitation, the authors acknowledged that the small sample size may reduce accuracy. Persistent patients shared more public clonotypes among themselves (around 3,000) than newly diagnosed patients did (about 900). Preferential use of TRBV28, TRBJ1-2 and TRBJ2-5 was observed in persistent disease, whereas TRBV20-1 and TRBJ2-1 were favored in newly diagnosed disease.

Trimming takes 0 bases off V and 3 bases off J; junction bases not matched to a gene: 4. The CDR3, cysteine through phenylalanine, is 15 amino acids long. Just the 45-base CDR3 DNA is kept, in frame starting at base 1. Taken from the germline V gene (reference sequence), the CDR1 and CDR2 loops are SGHNT and YYREEE. The time point label on this specimen signifies: newly diagnosed GD, antithyroid drugs for less than 3 months. RNA was extracted from PBMCs in TRIzol for both TCR sequencing and RNA sequencing. The diagnosis of Graves' disease was made according to American Thyroid Association guidelines. Recruitment of patients was carried out at an endocrinology department in Xi'an, China. From each patient, approximately 9 milliliters of peripheral blood was collected into an EDTA anticoagulant tube. Ficoll Paque Plus density gradient separation was used to isolate PBMCs, and no additional T cell sorting was done. An Agilent 2100 Bioanalyzer and agarose gel were used to assess RNA quality, and a NanoDrop 2000 was used to measure RNA concentration.

This clonotype was picked up many times. Its specific antigen is unknown. The record has no base qualities; no much larger clone is one base away. Libraries were made using multiplex PCR. Data came from an Illumina HiSeq 4000. To build TCR beta libraries, CDR3 regions were amplified by Arm-PCR using iRepertoire HTBI primers. Gel purification was performed on PCR products prior to sequencing. The paper's data handling went like this. Gene usage analysis of CDR3 amino acid clonotypes relied on the approximately 62 TRBV and 15 or so TRBJ segments identified across samples. COPE and FqMerger were used to merge the filtered high-quality paired reads into contigs. BLAST was used to align contigs to the IMGT TRBV, TRBD and TRBJ reference genes, and CDR3 was defined following IMGT. Clonotypes above 0.1% frequency were classified as highly expanded clones. Repertoire diversity was measured by Shannon entropy, and V-J evenness by the Gini coefficient. A clonotype found in more than one individual was treated as public. TCRdb handled the public reads itself, with Q25 trimming in fastp and clone calling in MiXCR, and kept productive beta chains. Under each unique CDR3 protein, matching rows form one entry showing the most common genes and DNA. What appears here as the V and J calls and clone size reflects TCRdb's work, not the paper's. Present in this sample are approximately 400,000 distinct CDR3 sequences, approximately 15% of which were seen just once. The ten most abundant clones make up about 7.6% of the sample.

Another study also made use of these data, one on T cells in Graves' hyperthyroidism and ophthalmopathy. The second source states: Stable Graves' hyperthyroidism was defined as no progression to ophthalmopathy during 18 months of follow-up. Hyperthyroidism patients were aged 18 to 65 years and newly diagnosed, with disease duration of less than 2 months. Any patient with an uncontrolled infection, another autoimmune disease, pregnancy or lactation was excluded. Diagnoses were based on clinical symptoms, serum thyroxine and TRAb, thyroid ultrasound and orbital computed tomography. A first-round RT-PCR of the TCR CDR3 used the HTBI primer set with the Qiagen OneStep RT-PCR kit. Most expanded thyroid clonotypes (frequency above 0.001) were also found in blood, which suggests that blood repertoires may mirror thyroid immune responses. Ophthalmopathy was separated from stable hyperthyroidism by a 13 V-J signature model, with about 86% sensitivity and 81% to 82% specificity obtained in cross-validation and 80%/75% obtained in testing. In validation, progression to ophthalmopathy was predicted by the model with 70% to 71% sensitivity and 72.22% specificity, a median of approximately 6.5 months before onset. TCR V-J signatures able to tell the groups apart were searched for in a discovery cohort of 90 to 100 patients, of whom approximately 40 had Graves' ophthalmopathy and roughly 57 had stable Graves' hyperthyroidism. Prospective prediction of ophthalmopathy was tested in an independent validation cohort of 18 to 20 hyperthyroidism patients and 15 to 17 patients who later progressed to ophthalmopathy. The 100 or so discovery patients were divided at random into training and test sets in a 7:3 ratio. The study also compared thyroid tissue and blood T-cell repertoires from about six Graves' hyperthyroidism patients. After blood sampling, hyperthyroidism patients were treated with methimazole at a starting dose of 30 mg daily, and ophthalmopathy patients were treated with high-dose intravenous methylprednisolone. The libraries were constructed in a second round of multiplex PCR and then size-selected and purified. The libraries were sequenced on an Illumina HiSeq2000 using paired-end 100 bp reads. SOAPnuke was used to process the raw data, throwing out any read that contained adapters or uncalled bases, had a mean Phred below 15, or lacked an exact constant-primer or identifier match. COPE v1.2.5 was used to merge high-quality paired reads, and clonotypes were defined as unique nucleotide sequences. MiTCR v1.1 was used to align the clonotypes against IMGT TRBV, TRBD and TRBJ reference segments. The analysis was restricted to V-J combinations with a frequency above 0.0001, which together covered roughly 99% of the repertoires. A TCS score was defined as the ratio of F50 (clonal expansion) to E x V (chaos), with BLOSUM62-based TCRdist applied between CDR3 peptides within each V-J. Welch's t-statistics and random forest reduced some 510 V-J features to roughly 13, which were used in a naive Bayes classifier (R e1071). Sample size was not statistically predetermined, and blinding of investigators to group allocation was not performed. The paper reports TCR Vbeta CDR3 sequencing of more than 120 peripheral blood samples: around 45 ophthalmopathy, roughly 80 hyperthyroidism and around 17 progressor patients.

Source: peripheral blood mononuclear cells (PBMCs), taken at new diagnosis, from a patient treated with antithyroid drugs. The receptor comes from a woman aged 40 to 50 with Graves disease. Donor details come from another sample of the same person, matched by shared clones. The rearrangement combines TRBV5-4 with TRBJ1-2; the junction holds 8 bases that match TRBD1. The base sequence is TGTGCCAGCAGCTTGGCAGGGGGCGCGGACTATGGCTACACCTTC. This yields the protein CASSLAGGADYGYTF. Extended through the reference TRBV5-4 and TRBJ1-2 proteins, this CDR3 yields the full variable domain: ETGVTQSPTHLIKTRGQQVTLRCSSQSGHNTVSWYQQALGQGPQFIFQYYREEENGRGNFPPRFSGLQFPNYSSELNVNALELDDSALYLCASSLAGGADYGYTFGSGTRLTVV.